A single sample gave rise to the 10 T cell receptor beta chains below, sequenced in a study of CD8+ T cells in alopecia areata. It was cDNA, reverse transcribed from extracted RNA, that served as the sequencing template. Data came from immunoSEQ multiplex PCR; TCRdb stores just in-frame clones and leaves some out. The sample lists a few hundred thousand clones, more than 45% occurring once. The treatment here: oral pan-JAK inhibitor, 5-10 mg twice daily. The specimen comprised CD4+ T cells sorted from blood, sampled at week 4, from a patient treated with tofacitinib. The receptors were sampled from a human donor with alopecia areata.

This clone occurred once. The CDR3 here is CSASGSAVSGANVLTF. DNA for the CDR3: TGCAGCGCATCAGGGTCCGCGGTATCTGGGGCCAACGTCCTGACTTTC. The chain links TRBV29-1 to TRBJ2-6; a weak D match, TRBD1 (5 bases). The CDR3 loop spans 16 amino acids. Germline CDR1 and CDR2: SQVTM and ANQGSEA. V dropped 7 bases and J dropped 1 base, with 17 bases sitting between them.

This clone was detected many times. The chain uses TRBV14 and TRBJ1-6, with D uncertain. The V end was cut by 2 bases, the J end by 8 bases, with 13 bases between. Germline CDR1 is SGHDN and CDR2 is FVKESK. The CDR3 spans 15 residues. The CDR3 region has the DNA TGTGCCAGCAGCCAAATAGAGGGAGGTTATTCACCCCTCCACTTT. This encodes CASSQIEGGYSPLHF.

V usage is TRBV29-1 and J usage is TRBJ1-4, with D maybe TRBD1 (6 bases). Germline CDR1 reads SQVTM; CDR2 reads ANQGSEA. Trimming stripped 7 bases from V and 7 bases from J, with 16 bases between. This CDR3 has 13 amino acids. DNA for the CDR3: TGCAGCGGGGCACAGGGAGGTGGTGAAAAACTGTTTTTT. It yields the protein CSGAQGGGEKLFF.

CDR3 amino acids: CSAHRALNTEAFF. The CDR3 coding sequence is TGCAGCGCCCACCGGGCCCTGAACACTGAAGCTTTCTTT. The chain uses TRBV29-1 and TRBJ1-1; D unresolved. CDR1 SQVTM and CDR2 ANQGSEA come from the germline V gene. CDR3 size: 13 residues. V was trimmed by 7 bases and J by 0 bases, leaving 12 bases between them.

This clone appeared a single time. This chain links TRBV27 with TRBJ2-2, with D perhaps matching TRBD1 (5 bases). The CDR3 has 16 residues. Germline V gene lookup returns CDR1 MNHEY and CDR2 SMNVEV (reference sequence). The germline V and J ends were trimmed by 2 bases and 6 bases, with 16 bases remaining between them. The CDR3 here is CASSLEWAGSPGELFF. The CDR3 DNA is TGTGCCAGCAGTTTAGAATGGGCAGGGTCGCCCGGGGAGCTGTTTTTT.

The gene calls are TRBV30 and TRBJ2-1; either TRBD1 or TRBD2 may supply D (6 bases each). The V end lost 1 base, the J end lost 10 bases, and 11 bases lay between the germline ends. From germline, CDR1 is GTSNPN and CDR2 SVGIG (reference sequence). The CDR3 is 12 residues long. The CDR3: CAWSAGAGEQFF. CDR3 DNA sequence: TGTGCCTGGAGTGCAGGGGCGGGAGAGCAGTTCTTC.

The rearrangement joins TRBV7-2 to TRBJ2-1; D may be TRBD2 (5 bases). Deletions cut 5 bases from V and 3 bases from J, with 14 bases between. The CDR3 length is 15 residues. In germline, CDR1 is SGHTA, CDR2 FQGNSA. CDR3 DNA: TGTGCCAGCAGCCTGATGAGGGCGGTCTACAATGAGCAGTTCTTC. This gives the protein CASSLMRAVYNEQFF.

The rearrangement uses TRBV29-1 and TRBJ2-6; 9 bases are a match to TRBD1. CDR1 is SQVTM, CDR2 ANQGSEA, per germline. Trimming removed 4 bases from V and 0 bases from J; junction bases left unmatched: 4. This CDR3 region has 16 residues. This CDR3 is CSVVGTGISGANVLTF. As DNA, the CDR3 is TGCAGCGTTGTCGGGACAGGGATCTCTGGGGCCAACGTCCTGACTTTC.

The gene calls are TRBV5-1 and TRBJ2-2; 9 bases are shared with TRBD2. The CDR3 sequence is 17 residues long. CDR1 is SGHRS and CDR2 is YFSETQ in the germline V gene. After removal of 4 bases from V and 0 bases from J, the junction contained 7 bases not matched to a gene. The CDR3 loop reads CASSRLAGASNTGELFF. DNA of the CDR3: TGCGCCAGCAGCAGATTAGCGGGAGCTTCGAACACCGGGGAGCTGTTTTTT.

This clone was seen a handful of times. The J gene is TRBJ2-1, the V gene TRBV29-1; D might be TRBD1 or TRBD2, each matching 5 bases. This CDR3 is 14 amino acids long. V dropped 0 bases and J dropped 4 bases, with 10 bases sitting between them. Germline loops: CDR1 SQVTM, CDR2 ANQGSEA. CDR3 in DNA: TGCAGCGTTGAAGATGAGGGGTCGTACAATGAGCAGTTCTTC. Protein sequence: CSVEDEGSYNEQFF.